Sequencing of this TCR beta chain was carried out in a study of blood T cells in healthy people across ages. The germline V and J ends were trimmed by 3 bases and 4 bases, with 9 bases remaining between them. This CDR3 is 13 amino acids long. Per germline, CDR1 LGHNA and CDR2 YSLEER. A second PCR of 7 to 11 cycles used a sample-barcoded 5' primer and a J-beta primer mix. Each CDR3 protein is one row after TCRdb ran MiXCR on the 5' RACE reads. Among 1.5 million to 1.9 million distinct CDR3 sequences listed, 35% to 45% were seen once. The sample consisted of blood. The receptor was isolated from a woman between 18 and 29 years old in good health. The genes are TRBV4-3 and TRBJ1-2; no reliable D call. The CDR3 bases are TGCGCCAGCAGCCATTCCAGCAGCTATGGCTACACCTTC. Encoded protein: CASSHSSSYGYTF.